This T cell receptor (beta chain) was recorded in a study of T cells in Graves' hyperthyroidism and ophthalmopathy. Whole-study results and caveats: Most thyroid clonotypes with frequency above 0.001 were detected in blood.

Amplification of TCR beta CDR3 regions was performed using RNA transcripts as template. First-round RT-PCR targeting the TCR CDR3 was performed with the HTBI primer set. TCRdb re-called the multiplex PCR reads with MiXCR, one entry per CDR3 protein. In the table there are 490,000 or so distinct CDR3 sequences, about 45% of which are singletons. As concerns this clonotype: Antigen unknown.

Sequenced: peripheral blood or thyroid tissue (not recorded which). The source of this sequence is an adult woman with Graves' disease, either hyperthyroidism or ophthalmopathy (not recorded which).

The DNA of the CDR3 is TGCGCCAGCAGCGATCCGGGACAGACCGACGAGCAGTACTTC. Its translation: CASSDPGQTDEQYF. The chain uses TRBV5-1 and TRBJ2-7, with 7 bases lining up with TRBD1. The CDR3 runs 14 residues. Per the germline V gene, CDR1 is SGHRS and CDR2 is YFSETQ. Unmatched junction bases numbered 9, after V lost 4 bases and J lost 5 bases.